The clone carrying this T cell receptor beta chain was seen repeatedly, ten times or more. Its cognate antigen is unknown. These data are taken from a study of T cells after yellow fever vaccination. Germline lookup yields CDR1 KGHDR and CDR2 SFDVKD. The CDR3 contains 14 residues. Trimming shortened V by 2 bases and J by 3 bases, and 8 bases separated the two germline ends. The study made its TCR cDNA through 5'RACE template switching. That step introduced a universal primer site along with UMIs. TCRdb passed the 5' RACE reads through MiXCR, listing each CDR3 protein once. The sample gives 240,000 or so distinct CDR3 sequences, about 7% of which show up once; roughly 0.93% is in the top ten. Study results and caveats: Clones that expanded after primary vaccination mostly reappeared after the booster (around 96% CD4, 70% to 90% CD8).

The chain has TRBV24-1 and TRBJ2-3; unclear D gene. The source material was CD4+ T cells sorted from PBMCs, sampled 15 days after the yellow fever booster vaccination. The clonotype originates from a man aged 25-45 years who received the YFV17D yellow fever vaccine. CDR3 nucleotides: TGTGCCACCAGTGATTCACAAGGGACAGATACGCAGTATTTT. Translation gives CATSDSQGTDTQYF.